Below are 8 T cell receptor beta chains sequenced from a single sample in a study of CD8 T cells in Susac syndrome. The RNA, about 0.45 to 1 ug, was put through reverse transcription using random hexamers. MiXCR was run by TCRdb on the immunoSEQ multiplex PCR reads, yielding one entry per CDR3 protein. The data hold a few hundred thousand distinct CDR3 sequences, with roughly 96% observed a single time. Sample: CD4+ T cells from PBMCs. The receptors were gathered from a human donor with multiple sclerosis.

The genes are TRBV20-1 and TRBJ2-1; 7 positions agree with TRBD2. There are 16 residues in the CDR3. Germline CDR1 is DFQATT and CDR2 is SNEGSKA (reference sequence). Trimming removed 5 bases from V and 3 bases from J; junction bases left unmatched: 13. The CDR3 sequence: CSALPSGRGSYNEQFF. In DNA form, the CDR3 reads TGCAGTGCTCTTCCTTCCGGGCGCGGGAGCTACAATGAGCAGTTCTTC.

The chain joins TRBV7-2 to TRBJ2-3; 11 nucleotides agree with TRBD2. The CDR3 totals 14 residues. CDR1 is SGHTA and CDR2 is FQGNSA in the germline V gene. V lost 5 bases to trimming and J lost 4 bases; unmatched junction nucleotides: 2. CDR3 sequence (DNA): TGTGCCAGCAGCCGACTAGCGGGACCAGATACGCAGTATTTT. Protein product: CASSRLAGPDTQYF.

The CDR3 protein is CASSPGPVNTEAFF. The CDR3 DNA reads as TGTGCCAGTAGTCCGGGACCGGTAAACACTGAAGCTTTCTTT. The chain joins TRBV19 to TRBJ1-1; tentatively, D is TRBD1 (5 bases). Germline assignment: CDR1 LNHDA and CDR2 SQIVND (reference sequence). V lost 5 bases and J 2 bases, leaving 12 bases between the germline ends. The length of the CDR3 is 14 residues.

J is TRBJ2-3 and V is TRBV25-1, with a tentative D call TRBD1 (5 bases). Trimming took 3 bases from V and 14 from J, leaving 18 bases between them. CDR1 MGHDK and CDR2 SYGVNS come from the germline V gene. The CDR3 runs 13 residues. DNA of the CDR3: TGTGCCAGCAGTGAGTTCCAGGGCACAGCGCGGTATTTT. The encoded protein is CASSEFQGTARYF.

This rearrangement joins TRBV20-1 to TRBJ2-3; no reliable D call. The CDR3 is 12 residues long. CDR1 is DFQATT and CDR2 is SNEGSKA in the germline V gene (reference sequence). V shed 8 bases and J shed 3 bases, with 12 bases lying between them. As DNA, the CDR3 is TGCAGTAGCCCGACGGCGACAGATACGCAGTATTTT. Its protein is CSSPTATDTQYF.

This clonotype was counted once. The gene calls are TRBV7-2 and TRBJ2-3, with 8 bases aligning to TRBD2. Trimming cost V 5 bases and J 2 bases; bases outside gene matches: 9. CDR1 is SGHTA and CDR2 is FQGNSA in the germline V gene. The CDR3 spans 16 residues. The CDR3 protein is CASSGQGGGTTDTQYF. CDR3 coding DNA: TGTGCCAGCAGCGGCCAGGGCGGGGGGACCACAGATACGCAGTATTTT.

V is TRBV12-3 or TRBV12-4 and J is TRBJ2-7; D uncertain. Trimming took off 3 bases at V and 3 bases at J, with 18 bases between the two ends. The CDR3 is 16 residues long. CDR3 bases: TGTGCCAGCAGTTTCTCTTTAAGGCAGTCCTACTACGAGCAGTACTTC. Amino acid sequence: CASSFSLRQSYYEQYF.

CDR3 sequence reads: CASSPGTGGEYQPQHF. CDR3 in DNA: TGTGCCAGCTCACCAGGCACAGGGGGGGAATATCAGCCCCAGCATTTT. The chain uses TRBV18 and TRBJ1-5, with 8 positions matching TRBD1. V shed 2 bases and J 5 bases; nucleotides not matched to a gene: 8. CDR1 is KGHSH and CDR2 is LQKENI in the germline V gene. This CDR3 has 16 amino acids.